The T cell receptor (beta chain) under discussion was sequenced for a study of blood T cell repertoires in COVID-19. In the study overall: Samples came from the United States, Italy and Spain, spanning acute and convalescent COVID-19. PBMCs, B-cell-depleted T cells, or T cells were the source of the cDNA or gDNA that made up the material.

TCRdb's table, derived via immunoSEQ multiplex PCR, lists solely in-frame clones and lacks some. Of 210,000 or so clones listed, approximately 85% are singletons. Germline V gene data show CDR1 as SGHTA and CDR2 as FQGTGA. The CDR3 has 13 amino acids. V trimming: 6 bases; J trimming: 6 bases; junction bases outside the gene matches: 6. In Seattle, patients joined the study during active infection and were tracked longitudinally. This clonotype was obtained from a man aged 50 to 59 with COVID-19, enrolled during active disease. The chain has TRBV7-3 and TRBJ1-1, with 8 bases that match TRBD1. The sample consisted of peripheral blood. The CDR3 sequence is CASSSDREAEAFF. In nucleotides, the CDR3 is TGTGCCAGCAGTTCGGACAGGGAGGCTGAAGCTTTCTTT.